Listed below are T cell receptor beta chains from one sample, sequenced in a study of regulatory T cells in long-lasting Graves disease. MiXCR, applied by TCRdb to the multiplex PCR reads, yields one record per CDR3 protein. In the table there are 650,000 to 700,000 distinct CDR3 sequences, about 32% of which are singletons. This specimen consisted of peripheral blood mononuclear cells (PBMCs), obtained when the disease was refractory, from a patient treated with antithyroid drugs. Receptors were obtained from a female donor with Graves disease. CDR3s include the opening cysteine and the closing phenylalanine or tryptophan. A D gene is named only where the DNA matches it firmly. Not all rows give a size; the values are once, few, many and, for expanded clones, a class.

DNA: TGTGCCAGCAGTGAGGGGGCAGGTACTGGCTACACCTTC
CDR3: CASSEGAGTGYTF
size: few
V: TRBV2
length: 13
J: TRBJ1-2
D: -

DNA: TGTGCCATCAGTAGGACTAGCGGGAGCGGGGAGACCCAGTACTTC
CDR3: CAISRTSGSGETQYF
size: -
V: TRBV28
length: 15
J: TRBJ2-5
D: TRBD2

DNA: TGTGCCAGCAGCTTGGGGTTACAGGGGTTAATCGAGCAGTACTTC
CDR3: CASSLGLQGLIEQYF
size: -
V: TRBV5-6
length: 15
J: TRBJ2-7
D: TRBD1

DNA: TGTGCCAGCAGTCCCGGACAGGCTGAAGCTTTCTTT
CDR3: CASSPGQAEAFF
size: -
V: TRBV12-3/TRBV12-4
length: 12
J: TRBJ1-1
D: TRBD1

DNA: TGTGCCAGCAGCTTAGAAGGGACTTACAATGAGCAGTTCTTC
CDR3: CASSLEGTYNEQFF
size: -
V: TRBV7-6
length: 14
J: TRBJ2-1
D: -

DNA: TGTGCCAGCTCGGAACGGGACTTCGGGGACGAGCAGTACTTC
CDR3: CASSERDFGDEQYF
size: few
V: TRBV18
length: 14
J: TRBJ2-7
D: -

DNA: TGTGCCAGTAGTACCCAGAAGAGGAGCTACGAGCAGTACTTC
CDR3: CASSTQKRSYEQYF
size: once
V: TRBV19
length: 14
J: TRBJ2-7
D: -

DNA: TGCAGTGCTAGGATGGCGGACCAAGAGACCCAGTACTTC
CDR3: CSARMADQETQYF
size: -
V: TRBV20-1
length: 13
J: TRBJ2-5
D: -

DNA: TGCGCCAGCAGCTTGGGGGAACCCGAACTCTACGAGCAGTACTTC
CDR3: CASSLGEPELYEQYF
size: -
V: TRBV5-1
length: 15
J: TRBJ2-7
D: -

DNA: TGCAGTGCTAGAGCGGGAATCTACAATGAGCAGTTCTTC
CDR3: CSARAGIYNEQFF
size: -
V: TRBV20-1
length: 13
J: TRBJ2-1
D: -

DNA: TGTGCCAGCAGCCCCCCCCTGGGTCCTGAAGCTTTCTTT
CDR3: CASSPPLGPEAFF
size: -
V: TRBV3-1
length: 13
J: TRBJ1-1
D: -

DNA: TGTGCCAGCAGTTTGGCTTCTCCCTACGAGCAGTACTTC
CDR3: CASSLASPYEQYF
size: -
V: TRBV6-5
length: 13
J: TRBJ2-7
D: -

DNA: TGTGCCAGCACCCCCCAGGGGGCCAGGAAGGGCTACACCTTC
CDR3: CASTPQGARKGYTF
size: many
V: TRBV7-2
length: 14
J: TRBJ1-2
D: TRBD1

DNA: TGCGCCAGCAGCTTGGATGGACAGGGGATTAACTATGGCTACACCTTC
CDR3: CASSLDGQGINYGYTF
size: -
V: TRBV5-1
length: 16
J: TRBJ1-2
D: TRBD1

DNA: TGCAGCGCCACGACAGGGGGCGTCTATGGCTACACCTTC
CDR3: CSATTGGVYGYTF
size: -
V: TRBV29-1
length: 13
J: TRBJ1-2
D: TRBD1

DNA: TGTGCCAGCAGTACCCGTGGCAGGAGCTCTGGAAACACCATATATTTT
CDR3: CASSTRGRSSGNTIYF
size: -
V: TRBV6-2/TRBV6-3
length: 16
J: TRBJ1-3
D: -

DNA: TGTGCCAGCAGCCGTGGGACAGGGGATGGCTACACCTTC
CDR3: CASSRGTGDGYTF
size: -
V: TRBV6-1
length: 13
J: TRBJ1-2
D: TRBD1

DNA: TGTGCCAGCAGCCAAGCAGGGTTTGGCAATCAGCCCCAGCATTTT
CDR3: CASSQAGFGNQPQHF
size: -
V: TRBV3-1
length: 15
J: TRBJ1-5
D: -

DNA: TGCAGCGTGGGTACTAGCGGGAGGACCGCCGAGCAGTACTTC
CDR3: CSVGTSGRTAEQYF
size: -
V: TRBV29-1
length: 14
J: TRBJ2-7
D: TRBD2

DNA: TGTGCCAGCAGCTTGTCGAGGGGATCCAGCAATCAGCCCCAGCATTTT
CDR3: CASSLSRGSSNQPQHF
size: few
V: TRBV5-5
length: 16
J: TRBJ1-5
D: -

DNA: TGTGCCAGTACAAATCCCGGGAGATATGGCTACACCTTC
CDR3: CASTNPGRYGYTF
size: -
V: TRBV19
length: 13
J: TRBJ1-2
D: -

DNA: TGTGCCAGCTCACCATCGGCGGGGAGAGAGACCCAGTACTTC
CDR3: CASSPSAGRETQYF
size: -
V: TRBV18
length: 14
J: TRBJ2-5
D: -

DNA: TGTGCCAGCATCAAACAGGGAAGGGACACTGAAGCTTTCTTT
CDR3: CASIKQGRDTEAFF
size: -
V: TRBV6-4
length: 14
J: TRBJ1-1
D: -

DNA: TGCGCCAGCAGCCCGGGGGACAGGGAAGGCACTGAAGCTTTCTTT
CDR3: CASSPGDREGTEAFF
size: few
V: TRBV5-1
length: 15
J: TRBJ1-1
D: TRBD1

DNA: TGTGCCAGCAGTTTATCGGCCGGAAAACTGTTTTTT
CDR3: CASSLSAGKLFF
size: many
V: TRBV12-3/TRBV12-4
length: 12
J: TRBJ1-4
D: -

DNA: TGCGCCAGCAGCGGTGTCGGGGCCACTGAAGCTTTCTTT
CDR3: CASSGVGATEAFF
size: -
V: TRBV5-1
length: 13
J: TRBJ1-1
D: -

DNA: TGCGCCAGCAGCTCCACACCTAGAAAAAGACGCACAGATACGCAGTATTTT
CDR3: CASSSTPRKRRTDTQYF
size: -
V: TRBV5-1
length: 17
J: TRBJ2-3
D: -

DNA: TGTGCCAGCAGCTTCCCGACTTGGAGACAGGAGAACTATGGCTACACCTTC
CDR3: CASSFPTWRQENYGYTF
size: few
V: TRBV7-9
length: 17
J: TRBJ1-2
D: -

DNA: TGTGCCAGCAGCCCCGGGACTAGGGAGACCGGGGAGCTGTTTTTT
CDR3: CASSPGTRETGELFF
size: -
V: TRBV11-2
length: 15
J: TRBJ2-2
D: TRBD2

DNA: TGTGCCAGCAGTTACCGGACAGGGGGGCATCAGCCCCAGCATTTT
CDR3: CASSYRTGGHQPQHF
size: many
V: TRBV12-3/TRBV12-4
length: 15
J: TRBJ1-5
D: TRBD1

DNA: TGTGCCAGCAGCTCAGGGAGAACTGAAGCTTTCTTT
CDR3: CASSSGRTEAFF
size: many
V: TRBV12-3/TRBV12-4
length: 12
J: TRBJ1-1
D: -

DNA: TGTGCCAGCAGCTTAGTGCTGTCTGAAAAACTGTTTTTT
CDR3: CASSLVLSEKLFF
size: few
V: TRBV7-9
length: 13
J: TRBJ1-4
D: -

DNA: TGTGCCAGCAGCTCACGACAGGGTCCAGAGACCCAGTACTTC
CDR3: CASSSRQGPETQYF
size: -
V: TRBV9
length: 14
J: TRBJ2-5
D: TRBD1

DNA: TGTGCTAGTGGAGGTACAGGGGGGTGGGCTTTCTTT
CDR3: CASGGTGGWAFF
size: few
V: TRBV12-5
length: 12
J: TRBJ1-1
D: TRBD1

DNA: TGTGCTAGTGGTTTGGGAGGGAACCGCAATCAGCCCCAGCATTTT
CDR3: CASGLGGNRNQPQHF
size: few
V: TRBV12-5
length: 15
J: TRBJ1-5
D: -

DNA: TGTGCCTGGAGTGTTGCGACAGGGGTTTCCCTTAATCAGCCCCAGCATTTT
CDR3: CAWSVATGVSLNQPQHF
size: -
V: TRBV30
length: 17
J: TRBJ1-5
D: TRBD1

DNA: TGTGCCAGCAGCCAAGGAAGGGGCCCTCAGCCCCAGCATTTT
CDR3: CASSQGRGPQPQHF
size: -
V: TRBV3-1
length: 14
J: TRBJ1-5
D: -

DNA: TGTGCCAGCAGCCCGACGGGGATAGGGTACAATGAGCAGTTCTTC
CDR3: CASSPTGIGYNEQFF
size: once
V: TRBV3-1
length: 15
J: TRBJ2-1
D: -

DNA: TGTGCCAGCAGCTTCCCCGGCACCGGCAGGAATACGCAGTATTTT
CDR3: CASSFPGTGRNTQYF
size: -
V: TRBV5-6
length: 15
J: TRBJ2-3
D: -

DNA: TGTGCCAGCAGATCCGGGACAGGGAGTTCACCCCTCCACTTT
CDR3: CASRSGTGSSPLHF
size: -
V: TRBV6-1
length: 14
J: TRBJ1-6
D: TRBD1

DNA: TGTGCCAGCAGACGCCGACTCACAGGGGAGGCTGAAGCTTTCTTT
CDR3: CASRRRLTGEAEAFF
size: few
V: TRBV7-8
length: 15
J: TRBJ1-1
D: TRBD1

DNA: TGTGCCAGCAGCCTCAGAGGGGTATTCCAGTACTTC
CDR3: CASSLRGVFQYF
size: -
V: TRBV6-1
length: 12
J: TRBJ2-5
D: -

DNA: TGTGCCAGCGGGGCCGACGGGCCTAATGAAAAACTGTTTTTT
CDR3: CASGADGPNEKLFF
size: -
V: TRBV6-1
length: 14
J: TRBJ1-4
D: -

DNA: TGTGCCAGCAGCCGGGACAGCAAAAACATTCAGTACTTC
CDR3: CASSRDSKNIQYF
size: -
V: TRBV7-2
length: 13
J: TRBJ2-4
D: TRBD1

DNA: TGTGCCAGCCAAGGAGCAACTAATGAAAAACTGTTTTTT
CDR3: CASQGATNEKLFF
size: few
V: TRBV2
length: 13
J: TRBJ1-4
D: -

DNA: TGCGCCAGCACCTACGGAGGGGCCCCCTCCTACGAGCAGTACTTC
CDR3: CASTYGGAPSYEQYF
size: -
V: TRBV5-1
length: 15
J: TRBJ2-7
D: -

DNA: TGTGCCAGCAGCTCTCCACAGGGGGGGGATGAGGAGCAGTACTTC
CDR3: CASSSPQGGDEEQYF
size: -
V: TRBV11-2
length: 15
J: TRBJ2-7
D: -

DNA: TGTGCCACCGCGGGACAGGGTCATGCCGCAGATACGCAGTATTTT
CDR3: CATAGQGHAADTQYF
size: few
V: TRBV12-3/TRBV12-4
length: 15
J: TRBJ2-3
D: TRBD1

DNA: TGTGCCAGCAGCCACACGTCGGGACAGGGGAACATTCAGTACTTC
CDR3: CASSHTSGQGNIQYF
size: few
V: TRBV7-9
length: 15
J: TRBJ2-4
D: TRBD1

DNA: TGTGCCAGCTCAGACAGGGGGCCTGTCTATGGCTACACCTTC
CDR3: CASSDRGPVYGYTF
size: -
V: TRBV18
length: 14
J: TRBJ1-2
D: TRBD1

DNA: TGTGCCAGCAGTTATGACAGGGTGGTTCAGACCCAGTACTTC
CDR3: CASSYDRVVQTQYF
size: -
V: TRBV6-2/TRBV6-3
length: 14
J: TRBJ2-5
D: TRBD1

DNA: TGTGCCACCACGAGGACAGGGGTACGTAACACTGAAGCTTTCTTT
CDR3: CATTRTGVRNTEAFF
size: many
V: TRBV28
length: 15
J: TRBJ1-1
D: TRBD1

DNA: TGTGCCAGCAGTTTTCTACGGGATGAGCAGTTCTTC
CDR3: CASSFLRDEQFF
size: few
V: TRBV12-3/TRBV12-4
length: 12
J: TRBJ2-1
D: -

DNA: TGTGCCAGTAGATGGGGTACGGCGGACACCGGGGAGCTGTTTTTT
CDR3: CASRWGTADTGELFF
size: -
V: TRBV19
length: 15
J: TRBJ2-2
D: -

DNA: TGTGCCAGCAGGACTAGCGGGAGGTCTAATGAGCAGTTCTTC
CDR3: CASRTSGRSNEQFF
size: few
V: TRBV12-3/TRBV12-4
length: 14
J: TRBJ2-1
D: TRBD2

DNA: TGTGCCAGCAGCCAAGGGGCGACAGCCCTACGTGAGCAGTACTTC
CDR3: CASSQGATALREQYF
size: once
V: TRBV14
length: 15
J: TRBJ2-7
D: -

DNA: TGTGCCTGGAGTAGCGGGAGGGCCTCCGAGCAGTACTTC
CDR3: CAWSSGRASEQYF
size: once
V: TRBV30
length: 13
J: TRBJ2-7
D: TRBD2

DNA: TGCGCCAGCAGCTTTTCGGGACAGGGAGACACTGAAGCTTTCTTT
CDR3: CASSFSGQGDTEAFF
size: few
V: TRBV5-1
length: 15
J: TRBJ1-1
D: TRBD1

DNA: TGTGCCAGCAATAGTAGCCCCTCCCAGTACTTC
CDR3: CASNSSPSQYF
size: -
V: TRBV28
length: 11
J: TRBJ2-5
D: -